A single sample gave rise to the 13 T cell receptor beta chains below, sequenced in a study of HIV-infected patients and healthy controls (dated by TCRdb to the mid-2010s). Library method: 5' RACE. The sequencing machine was an Illumina MiSeq. TCRdb reprocessed the public reads (quality trimming at Q25 with fastp, clone calling with MiXCR) and kept in-frame beta chains. Rows with one shared CDR3 protein collapse into an entry with the most common genes and DNA. This sample comprises about 63,000 distinct CDR3 sequences, roughly 16% of them detected only once. The ten largest make up 5.5% to 6% of the sample. The sequenced sample consisted of CD4+ T cells from blood. The receptor set was obtained from a human donor in good health.

This clonotype was observed at least ten times. This chain uses TRBV7-2 with TRBJ1-1; D not certain. Germline V gene lookup returns CDR1 SGHTA and CDR2 FQGNSA. V shed 2 bases and J shed 11 bases, with 6 bases lying between them. This CDR3 comprises 10 residues. This chain's CDR3 is CASSLSKAFF. CDR3 in DNA: TGTGCCAGCAGCTTATCAAAGGCTTTCTTT.

This clonotype was observed a handful of times. The chain is built from TRBV6-4 and TRBJ1-2; tentatively, D is TRBD1 (6 bases). This CDR3 spans 15 amino acids. The germline gives CDR1 MRHNA, CDR2 SNTAGT. V was cut by 0 bases and J by 9 bases, with 17 bases left in between. CDR3 sequence: CASSDSFSGAGRYTF. DNA for the CDR3: TGTGCCAGCAGTGACTCTTTCTCAGGGGCAGGGCGCTACACCTTC.

This clonotype showed up just a few times. The V call is TRBV3-1, the J call TRBJ1-2, with 10 bases fitting TRBD1. The CDR3 extends over 15 amino acids. V gave up 3 bases and J gave up 4 bases; unmatched junction bases: 5. Germline-derived CDR1 and CDR2 are LGHDT and YNNKEL (reference sequence). In DNA form, the CDR3 reads TGTGCCAGCAGCCATGGACAGGGGGGAGGCTATGGCTACACCTTC. Amino acids: CASSHGQGGGYGYTF.

There are a few counts of this clonotype. The V call is TRBV6-2 or TRBV6-3, the J call TRBJ2-5, with D perhaps given as TRBD1 or TRBD2 (5 bases each). Looked up from germline, CDR1 is MNHEY and CDR2 is SVGEGT. V lost 6 bases and J 4 bases, leaving 9 bases between the germline ends. The CDR3 covers 12 residues. CDR3 region: CASRVGTETQYF. In DNA, the CDR3 is TGTGCCAGCAGGGTCGGGACAGAGACCCAGTACTTC.

This clonotype was recorded many times. This chain joins TRBV7-2 and TRBJ1-2, with D maybe TRBD1 (5 bases). There are 16 residues in the CDR3. Trimming pared 2 bases from V and 7 bases from J, leaving 20 bases between. Germline V gene lookup returns CDR1 SGHTA and CDR2 FQGNSA. The CDR3 DNA follows: TGTGCCAGCAGCTTAACGGGTCCCCGCAGGGAAGGTGGCTACACCTTC. Residues: CASSLTGPRREGGYTF. Full variable domain (remainder filled in from reference TRBV7-2 and TRBJ1-2): GAGVSQSPSNKVTEKGKDVELRCDPISGHTALYWYRQSLGQGLEFLIYFQGNSAPDKSGLPSDRFSAERTGGSVSTLTIQRTQQEDSAVYLCASSLTGPRREGGYTFGSGTRLTVV.

This clonotype showed up many times. This chain links TRBV28 with TRBJ1-4; D possibly corresponds to TRBD1 (6 bases). Trimming removed 7 bases at V and 4 bases at J, with 16 bases between. Germline CDR1 is MDHEN and CDR2 is SYDVKM. The CDR3 loop spans 15 amino acids. The CDR3 loop is CASTTRDRFNEKLFF. CDR3 bases: TGTGCCAGCACCACGCGCGACAGGTTTAATGAAAAACTGTTTTTT.

This clonotype occurred many times. This chain uses TRBV12-3 or TRBV12-4 with TRBJ2-6; TRBD1 matches at 7 bases. This CDR3 region has 15 residues. V was clipped by 7 bases and J by 1 base; unmatched bases: 4. The CDR3 DNA reads TGTGCCAGCACCAGACAGGGTTCTGGGGCCAACGTCCTGACTTTC. Amino acid sequence: CASTRQGSGANVLTF.

This clonotype was seen at least ten times. J is TRBJ2-3 and V is TRBV11-3; weak D call: TRBD1 (5 bases). The germline V gene has CDR1 SGHNT and CDR2 YENEEA. Trimming took off 5 bases at V and 1 base at J, with 13 bases between the two ends. CDR3 length: 15 residues. As DNA, the CDR3 is TGTGCCAGCAGCCCGCAGGGAAGTGGCACAGATACGCAGTATTTT. Residues: CASSPQGSGTDTQYF.

The chain has TRBV5-6 and TRBJ2-6, with D maybe TRBD1 (6 bases). Germline lookup yields CDR1 SGHDT and CDR2 YYEEEE. This CDR3 contains 16 residues. The V gene lost 4 bases and the J gene lost 5 bases, with 16 bases spanning the gap. CDR3: CASSPPYRVRANVLTF. The CDR3, as DNA: TGTGCCAGCAGCCCCCCTTACAGGGTGCGGGCCAACGTCCTGACTTTC.

This clonotype appeared a few times. This chain links TRBV28 with TRBJ1-5; the D gene is possibly TRBD1 (5 bases). This CDR3 contains 18 residues. The V gene's germline CDR1 is MDHEN and CDR2 SYDVKM. Trimming cost V 3 bases and J 0 bases, with 18 bases left between them. CDR3 DNA: TGTGCCAGCAGTTTTAGGAAGACAGCCTCTTATAGCAATCAGCCCCAGCATTTT. It specifies CASSFRKTASYSNQPQHF.

This clonotype was detected many times. The rearrangement uses TRBV7-2 and TRBJ1-2; TRBD1 matches at 8 bases. The CDR3 covers 13 residues. From germline, CDR1 is SGHTA and CDR2 FQGNSA. The J segment lost 7 bases and the V segment lost 4 bases, leaving 5 bases of the junction unmatched. In DNA form, the CDR3 reads TGTGCCAGCAGCTCCCAGGGGGCGCCTGGCTACACCTTC. Encoded protein: CASSSQGAPGYTF. Together with reference TRBV7-2 and TRBJ1-2, the CDR3 gives the full variable domain: GAGVSQSPSNKVTEKGKDVELRCDPISGHTALYWYRQSLGQGLEFLIYFQGNSAPDKSGLPSDRFSAERTGGSVSTLTIQRTQQEDSAVYLCASSSQGAPGYTFGSGTRLTVV.

V gene TRBV19 combines with J gene TRBJ2-7, with unresolved D. V gave up 3 bases and J gave up 3 bases, with 15 bases separating them. CDR3 length: 15 residues. The germline V gene has CDR1 LNHDA and CDR2 SQIVND (reference sequence). The CDR3 nucleotides read TGTGCCAGTAGTATCGCGGCTGGACGGAACTACGAGCAGTACTTC. Its translation: CASSIAAGRNYEQYF.

This sequence joins TRBV7-8 and TRBJ2-5; 13 bases fit TRBD2. The CDR3 has 17 amino acids. CDR1 is SGHVS and CDR2 is FQNEAQ in the germline V gene. V shed 3 bases and J 6 bases; nucleotides not matched to a gene: 10. CDR3 residues: CASSFNLGLAGVQTQYF. In DNA, the CDR3 is TGTGCCAGCAGCTTTAACCTAGGACTAGCGGGGGTCCAGACCCAGTACTTC.